The 12 T cell receptor beta chains given below trace back to one sample, sequenced in a study of shared clonotypes between healthy human individuals. Clones were read by immunoSEQ multiplex PCR, and TCRdb kept only the in-frame ones, dropping some. Among around 1.9 million clones listed, about 93% were seen once. CD45RO-negative, CCR7-selected cells formed the naive CD8 fraction, which excluded terminally differentiated effector memory CD45RA+ cells. The sample taken for sequencing was naive CD8+ T cells from PBMCs. The receptor source for this set is a man aged 18 to 30 in good health. Some clones in this sample may be carry-over from other donors' samples.

The CDR3 region has the DNA TGTGCCAGCAGGCCAGGGGACACCTTCACAGATACGCAGTATTTT. Translating it yields CASRPGDTFTDTQYF. This chain connects TRBV27 to TRBJ2-3; perhaps TRBD1 as D (6 bases). CDR1 is MNHEY and CDR2 is SMNVEV in the germline V gene (reference sequence). The CDR3 runs to 15 residues. With 6 bases removed from V and 2 bases from J, the gap between germline ends came to 15 bases.

This clone has just one count. This sequence joins TRBV6-1 and TRBJ2-7; TRBD2 matches at 7 bases. The CDR3 contains 15 residues. V lost 6 bases, J lost 2 bases, and 10 bases stayed unmatched. Germline V gene sequence: CDR1 MNHNS, CDR2 SASEGT. The CDR3, as DNA: TGTGCCAGCAGGGGGGACTACCCGGACCCCTACGAGCAGTACTTC. This sequence encodes CASRGDYPDPYEQYF.

The chain recombines TRBV7-8 with TRBJ2-3; 10 bases fit TRBD2. The CDR3 runs 16 residues. Germline CDR1 reads SGHVS; CDR2 reads FQNEAQ. J gave up 4 bases and V 4 bases, and 8 bases lay outside the gene matches. CDR3 loop: CASSSSSGSKADTQYF. In DNA, the CDR3 is TGTGCCAGCAGCTCGTCTAGCGGGAGCAAGGCAGATACGCAGTATTTT.

This clone was observed a few times. Other DNA sequences in the sample encode the same CDR3. V gene TRBV5-6 combines with J gene TRBJ2-7; D gene uncertain. Trimming took off 0 bases at V and 0 bases at J, with 4 bases between the two ends. This CDR3 comprises 13 residues. Germline values: CDR1 SGHDT, CDR2 YYEEEE. In nucleotides, the CDR3 is TGTGCCAGCAGCTTGGGGAGCTCCTACGAGCAGTACTTC. Translation gives CASSLGSSYEQYF.

Of note for this clone: Distinct nucleotide sequences in the sample also encode this CDR3. The gene calls are TRBV19 and TRBJ2-1; no definite D call. V lost 0 bases and J 0 bases, leaving 3 bases between the germline ends. This CDR3 comprises 14 residues. CDR1 is LNHDA, CDR2 SQIVND, per germline (reference sequence). The chain's CDR3 is CASSIEGSYNEQFF. CDR3 nucleotides: TGTGCCAGTAGTATAGAGGGCTCCTACAATGAGCAGTTCTTC.

The rearrangement joins TRBV6-4 to TRBJ1-1; D not resolved. This CDR3 contains 13 residues. Trimming left V 5 bases short and J 1 base short, with 8 bases between. Per the germline V gene, CDR1 is MRHNA and CDR2 is SNTAGT. Written as DNA, the CDR3 is TGTGCCAGCAGTCTGACGGAGAACACTGAAGCTTTCTTT. Its translation: CASSLTENTEAFF.

V gene TRBV6-5 combines with J gene TRBJ2-7; D gene unclear. Germline CDR1 is MNHEY and CDR2 is SVGAGI. The V end lost 0 bases, the J end lost 4 bases, and 16 bases lay between the germline ends. The CDR3 is 16 amino acids. CDR3 region: CASSYSIQTFGYEQYF. The DNA for the CDR3 is TGTGCCAGCAGTTACTCGATTCAGACTTTTGGATACGAGCAGTACTTC.

The chain uses TRBV7-9 and TRBJ2-1; D may match TRBD1 or TRBD2 (5 bases each). The V end was cut by 0 bases, the J end by 3 bases, with 9 bases between. This CDR3 is built from 15 residues. From germline, CDR1 is SEHNR and CDR2 FQNEAQ (reference sequence). CDR3 sequence: CASSLAGPGYNEQFF. CDR3 in DNA: TGTGCCAGCAGCTTAGCGGGACCAGGCTACAATGAGCAGTTCTTC.

The chain has TRBV7-8 and TRBJ2-1; D call uncertain. The CDR3 is made up of 15 amino acids. With 1 base removed from V and 3 bases from J, the gap between germline ends came to 10 bases. CDR1 SGHVS and CDR2 FQNEAQ come from the germline V gene. CDR3 coding DNA: TGTGCCAGCAGCTTAGTTTCGTCAGGCTACAATGAGCAGTTCTTC. Encoded protein: CASSLVSSGYNEQFF.

This sequence joins TRBV9 and TRBJ2-1; tentative D call: TRBD2 (5 bases). The V gene lost 3 bases and the J gene lost 8 bases, with 27 bases spanning the gap. CDR3 length: 18 residues. Germline assignment: CDR1 SGDLS and CDR2 YYNGEE. The chain's CDR3 is CASSGFDGGSGSMYEQFF. The CDR3 DNA reads TGTGCCAGCAGCGGATTCGACGGAGGATCCGGGTCAATGTATGAGCAGTTCTTC.

The chain employs TRBV19 and TRBJ2-7; D is perhaps TRBD1 (5 bases). Germline values: CDR1 LNHDA, CDR2 SQIVND (reference sequence). V lost 5 bases to trimming and J lost 0 bases, with 14 bases between them. This CDR3 has 15 residues. The CDR3 DNA sequence: TGTGCCAGTAGTCCCAGCAGGGTAATCTCCTACGAGCAGTACTTC. It encodes CASSPSRVISYEQYF. Full variable domain (outside the CDR3, taken from reference TRBV19 and TRBJ2-7): DGGITQSPKYLFRKEGQNVTLSCEQNLNHDAMYWYRQDPGQGLRLIYYSQIVNDFQKGDIAEGYSVSREKKESFPLTVTSAQKNPTAFYLCASSPSRVISYEQYFGPGTRLTVT.

The V call is TRBV10-3, the J call TRBJ2-7; TRBD1 agrees at 7 bases. The CDR3 runs to 12 residues. Germline V CDR1 and CDR2: ENHRY, SYGVKD. J lost 3 bases, V lost 10 bases, and 6 bases had no gene match. CDR3 region: CATGTENYEQYF. The CDR3 DNA reads TGTGCCACCGGGACAGAAAACTACGAGCAGTACTTC.